What follows are 6 T cell receptor beta chains derived from one specimen sequenced in a study of cytomegalovirus exposure and HLA in healthy donors. The repertoire was sequenced with immunoSEQ multiplex PCR; TCRdb's copy has only in-frame clones and lacks some. The data contain 150,000 to 250,000 clones, about 81% of them singletons. Sequencing was performed on PBMCs. The receptors derive from a woman in her 30s in good health and CMV-seronegative.

The chain recombines TRBV5-1 with TRBJ2-5; TRBD1 aligns across 7 bases. The CDR3 covers 16 residues. Germline V gene data show CDR1 as SGHRS and CDR2 as YFSETQ. Trimming cost V 4 bases and J 4 bases; bases outside gene matches: 13. The CDR3 DNA sequence: TGCGCCAGCAGCCTCGGGACAGTAAAGTTTGTAGAGACCCAGTACTTC. Amino acid sequence: CASSLGTVKFVETQYF.

V and J are TRBV12-5 and TRBJ2-7, with unresolved D. With 1 base removed from V and 6 bases from J, the gap between germline ends came to 13 bases. Per the germline V gene, CDR1 is LGHNT and CDR2 is FRNRAP. The CDR3 totals 14 residues. The CDR3 is CASGLALPGTEQYF. In DNA form, the CDR3 reads TGTGCTAGTGGTTTGGCCCTACCGGGTACCGAGCAGTACTTC.

The chain combines TRBV9 with TRBJ2-1; 11 nucleotides align to TRBD2. J lost 3 bases, V lost 4 bases, and 15 bases had no gene match. Germline V gives CDR1 SGDLS, CDR2 YYNGEE. The length of the CDR3 is 19 residues. The CDR3 nucleotides read TGTGCCAGCAGCCCCCTTCCCGTCGCCACTAGCGGGAGCTACAATGAGCAGTTCTTC. It translates to CASSPLPVATSGSYNEQFF.

The CDR3 spells CASTPTVSGLYEQYF. In nucleotides, the CDR3 is TGCGCCAGCACCCCTACCGTCAGCGGGCTTTACGAGCAGTACTTC. The rearrangement links TRBV5-1 to TRBJ2-7; TRBD2 is a possible D gene (6 bases). CDR1 and CDR2 (germline): SGHRS, YFSETQ. The CDR3 has 15 residues. Trimming took 6 bases from V and 4 from J, leaving 20 bases between them.

The CDR3 is CASSPSLDTSYGYTF. The CDR3, as DNA: TGTGCCAGCAGCCCATCCCTCGACACCTCCTATGGCTACACCTTC. The rearrangement uses TRBV5-5 and TRBJ1-2; D is ambiguous. Germline CDR1 reads SGHKS; CDR2 reads YYEKEE (reference sequence). This CDR3 is built from 15 residues. The V end lost 4 bases, the J end lost 4 bases, and 17 bases lay between the germline ends.

The gene calls are TRBV6-5 and TRBJ1-3, with D tentatively TRBD1 (6 bases). Germline CDR1 MNHEY, CDR2 SVGAGI. The CDR3 extends over 15 amino acids. V was shortened by 5 bases and J by 4 bases, with 15 bases between the two germline ends. The CDR3 protein is CASSKQGLLGNTIYF. The CDR3 DNA reads as TGTGCCAGCAGTAAACAGGGCCTCCTCGGAAACACCATATATTTT.